A single sample is the source of the 32 T cell receptor beta chains below, sequenced in a study of cytomegalovirus exposure and HLA in healthy donors. A multiplex PCR was run with 60 Vbeta primers and 13 Jbeta primers. TCRdb keeps only in-frame clones here, not all; method: immunoSEQ multiplex PCR. The table records over 95,000 clones, 65% to 80% of them present only once. The sample consisted of PBMCs. The source of these receptors is a man aged 40-55 years in good health and CMV-seropositive.

The V and J genes are TRBV7-9 and TRBJ2-2; 10 nucleotides match TRBD1. Germline V gene data show CDR1 as SEHNR and CDR2 as FQNEAQ (reference sequence). The CDR3 is 17 residues long. The junction had 5 bases not matched to a gene; V was cut back by 3 bases and J by 1 base. In DNA, the CDR3 is TGTGCCAGCAGCTTTAGGACAGGGGGTTTGAACACCGGGGAGCTGTTTTTT. This codes for CASSFRTGGLNTGELFF. Variable domain in full (rest from reference TRBV7-9 and TRBJ2-2): DTGVSQNPRHKITKRGQNVTFRCDPISEHNRLYWYRQTLGQGPEFLTYFQNEAQLEKSRLLSDRFSAERPKGSFSTLEIQRTEQGDSAMYLCASSFRTGGLNTGELFFGEGSRLTVL.

V is TRBV19 and J is TRBJ1-1, with 8 bases that match TRBD1. J gave up 1 base and V 7 bases, and 20 bases lay outside the gene matches. This CDR3 has 19 residues. The germline gives CDR1 LNHDA, CDR2 SQIVND (reference sequence). This CDR3 is CASNSPHRGTFKGNTEAFF. The CDR3 nucleotides are TGTGCCAGTAATTCCCCCCACAGGGGGACGTTTAAGGGGAACACTGAAGCTTTCTTT.

V is TRBV4-3 and J is TRBJ2-3, with 9 bases that match TRBD2. V was clipped by 0 bases and J by 5 bases; unmatched bases: 6. This CDR3 contains 16 residues. Germline V lookup: CDR1 LGHNA, CDR2 YSLEER. The CDR3 region has the DNA TGCGCCAGCAGCCAAGATTTAAGCGGGGGGAAAGATACGCAGTATTTT. It yields the protein CASSQDLSGGKDTQYF.

J is TRBJ1-2 and V is TRBV7-2, with TRBD1 identical over 8 bases. The germline V gene has CDR1 SGHTA and CDR2 FQGNSA. The CDR3 runs 14 residues. Unmatched junction bases numbered 10, after V lost 9 bases and J lost 4 bases. The CDR3 DNA reads as TGTGCCAGGAAGGATACTGACAGGGGCTATGGCTACACCTTC. Amino acid sequence: CARKDTDRGYGYTF.

As regards this clone: Sequence at one end of the junction differs from germline and may be a read error. In DNA form, the CDR3 reads TGCGCCAGCAGCTCGACAGTATCTGGGGCCAACGGCCTGACTTTC. It specifies CASSSTVSGANGLTF. V is TRBV5-1 and J is TRBJ2-6; possibly TRBD1 for D (5 bases). The CDR3 sequence is 15 residues long. The germline V gene encodes CDR1 SGHRS and CDR2 YFSETQ. The variable domain in full, with the rest retrieved from reference TRBV5-1 and TRBJ2-6, is KAGVTQTPRYLIKTRGQQVTLSCSPISGHRSVSWYQQTPGQGLQFLFEYFSETQRNKGNFPGRFSGRQFSNSRSEMNVSTLELGDSALYLCASSSTVSGANGLTFGAGSRLTVL.

In its sample, this clone was seen a few times. CDR3 protein: CASSPSRSLMNTEAFF. The DNA for the CDR3 is TGTGCCAGCAGCCCTAGTCGTAGTCTGATGAACACTGAAGCTTTCTTT. The chain recombines TRBV7-9 with TRBJ1-1, with D uncertain. CDR1 is SEHNR, CDR2 FQNEAQ, per germline (reference sequence). V shed 5 bases and J shed 0 bases, with 16 bases lying between them. The CDR3 spans 16 residues.

The chain recombines TRBV5-6 with TRBJ2-3; 12 nucleotides align to TRBD1. The length of the CDR3 is 16 residues. Trimming removed 0 bases from V and 7 bases from J; junction bases left unmatched: 6. Germline CDR1 is SGHDT and CDR2 is YYEEEE. CDR3 DNA: TGTGCCAGCAGCTTGGCCGGGACAGGGGGCTTAAATACGCAGTATTTT. Its translation: CASSLAGTGGLNTQYF.

The chain uses TRBV5-8 and TRBJ1-5; perhaps TRBD1 as D (6 bases). The V and J ends lost 4 bases and 2 bases respectively, with 16 bases between them. The CDR3 totals 16 residues. CDR1 and CDR2 (germline): SGHTS, YDEGEE. This CDR3 is CASSHIRGKGNQPQHF. Written as DNA, the CDR3 is TGTGCCAGCAGCCATATAAGGGGGAAGGGCAATCAGCCCCAGCATTTT.

Only a few counts were recorded for this clone. The rearrangement uses TRBV11-2 and TRBJ2-1; TRBD2 matches 8 bases. CDR3 size: 16 residues. V was pared by 4 bases and J by 0 bases, with 5 bases of the junction left unmatched. CDR1 and CDR2 (germline): SGHAT, FQNNGV. The DNA of the CDR3 is TGTGCCAGCAGCTCTATAGCGGGGAGCTCCTACAATGAGCAGTTCTTC. This translates into CASSSIAGSSYNEQFF.

V is TRBV30 and J is TRBJ2-3; a weak D match, TRBD2 (7 bases). The CDR3 has 13 residues. Germline V gene sequence: CDR1 GTSNPN, CDR2 SVGIG (reference sequence). Trimming stripped 8 bases from V and 0 bases from J, with 12 bases between. The CDR3 sequence is CAVGGPSTDTQYF. The CDR3 bases are TGTGCCGTGGGGGGGCCGAGCACAGATACGCAGTATTTT.

The CDR3 coding sequence is TGCAGCGCCGGCGCTAGCGGGGGATCCGGGGAGCTGTTTTTT. It specifies CSAGASGGSGELFF. J is TRBJ2-2 and V is TRBV29-1, with 10 bases aligning to TRBD2. This CDR3 contains 14 residues. J lost 6 bases, V lost 7 bases, and 8 bases had no gene match. Per germline, CDR1 SQVTM and CDR2 ANQGSEA.

The chain recombines TRBV7-6 with TRBJ2-7, with 13 bases matching TRBD2. In germline, CDR1 is SGHVS, CDR2 FNYEAQ. After removal of 5 bases from V and 4 bases from J, the junction contained 8 bases not matched to a gene. The CDR3 spans 16 residues. The CDR3 region is CASSPGLAGIQYEQYF. Here the CDR3 DNA reads TGTGCCAGCAGCCCGGGACTAGCGGGGATCCAATACGAGCAGTACTTC.

The rearrangement joins TRBV5-1 to TRBJ1-2; D remains unclear. The CDR3 extends over 13 amino acids. CDR1 is SGHRS, CDR2 YFSETQ, per germline. With 0 bases removed from V and 2 bases from J, the gap between germline ends came to 5 bases. The CDR3 sequence: CASSLGANYGYTF. The CDR3 nucleotides are TGCGCCAGCAGCTTGGGAGCCAACTATGGCTACACCTTC.

V and J are TRBV7-9 and TRBJ2-5, with TRBD1 identical over 7 bases. V lost 5 bases, J lost 2 bases, and 11 bases stayed unmatched. Germline CDR1 is SEHNR and CDR2 is FQNEAQ (reference sequence). This CDR3 region has 16 residues. The CDR3 bases are TGTGCCAGCAGCCCCTGGACAGGTGCGGATCAAGAGACCCAGTACTTC. Amino acids: CASSPWTGADQETQYF.

This clone was seen once. The chain combines TRBV7-3 with TRBJ2-3; 10 nucleotides match TRBD2. J was trimmed by 8 bases and V by 5 bases; bases with no gene match: 13. Germline V CDR1 and CDR2: SGHTA, FQGTGA. The CDR3 runs 16 residues. CDR3 loop: CASSRSKAGGAGTQYF. CDR3 nucleotide sequence: TGTGCCAGCAGCCGATCAAAAGCGGGGGGGGCAGGTACGCAGTATTTT. The variable domain in full, completed from reference TRBV7-3 and TRBJ2-3, reads GAGVSQTPSNKVTEKGKYVELRCDPISGHTALYWYRQSLGQGPEFLIYFQGTGAADDSGLPNDRFFAVRPEGSVSTLKIQRTERGDSAVYLCASSRSKAGGAGTQYFGPGTRLTVL.

This clone showed up just a few times. The chain employs TRBV6-1 and TRBJ1-2; perhaps TRBD1 as D (5 bases). In germline, CDR1 is MNHNS, CDR2 SASEGT. The ends were cut back, 1 base at V and 5 bases at J, with 8 bases in the middle. The length of the CDR3 is 13 residues. As DNA, the CDR3 is TGTGCCAGCAGTGAAGAGCGGGGGTATGGCTACACCTTC. This sequence encodes CASSEERGYGYTF.

This clone came up once. The chain carries TRBV4-2 and TRBJ2-5; D not certain. Matching the DNA end better, TRBJ2-7 makes the J call doubtful. The CDR3 loop spans 13 amino acids. In germline, CDR1 is LGHNA, CDR2 YNFKEQ. The CDR3 DNA reads as TGTGCCAGCAGCCAAGTGTCATCCGCCGAGCAGTACTTC. Amino acid sequence: CASSQVSSAEQYF.

The V and J genes are TRBV4-2 and TRBJ1-4; D unclear. The length of the CDR3 is 16 residues. V lost 4 bases and J 0 bases, leaving 12 bases between the germline ends. Germline CDR1 reads LGHNA; CDR2 reads YNFKEQ. Here the CDR3 DNA reads TGTGCCAGCAGCCCCGATCAACACGCAACTAATGAAAAACTGTTTTTT. Amino acids: CASSPDQHATNEKLFF.

The chain uses TRBV7-6 and TRBJ2-7; possibly TRBD1 for D (6 bases). Looked up from germline, CDR1 is SGHVS and CDR2 is FNYEAQ. V lost 1 base and J 5 bases, leaving 9 bases between the germline ends. The length of the CDR3 is 13 residues. The CDR3 sequence is CASSLEQGNEQYF. CDR3 nucleotides: TGTGCCAGCAGCTTAGAACAGGGCAACGAGCAGTACTTC.

J is TRBJ2-2 and V is TRBV7-9, with D possibly being TRBD1 (6 bases). V lost 5 bases to trimming and J lost 4 bases, with 17 bases between them. Per germline, CDR1 SEHNR and CDR2 FQNEAQ (reference sequence). The CDR3 contains 16 residues. CDR3 in amino acids: CASSPRQGSITGELFF. The CDR3 region has the DNA TGTGCCAGCAGCCCGCGCCAGGGGTCCATCACCGGGGAGCTGTTTTTT.

The gene calls are TRBV2 and TRBJ1-2; D gene unclear. The V end was cut by 7 bases, the J end by 7 bases, with 16 bases between. Germline loops: CDR1 SNHLY, CDR2 FYNNEI. The CDR3 runs to 13 residues. This chain's CDR3 is CASIGGSRTGYTF. As DNA, the CDR3 is TGTGCCAGCATTGGCGGGTCCCGTACTGGCTACACCTTC.

The rearrangement uses TRBV28 and TRBJ2-4, with D perhaps matching TRBD2 (7 bases). Germline CDR1 is MDHEN and CDR2 is SYDVKM. There are 15 residues in the CDR3. Trimming pared 6 bases from V and 1 base from J, leaving 13 bases between. The CDR3, as DNA: TGTGCCAGCAGGGAGGGGGGGCGGGCCAAAAACATTCAGTACTTC. It is translated as CASREGGRAKNIQYF. Based on the CDR3 plus reference TRBV28 and TRBJ2-4, the full variable domain is DVKVTQSSRYLVKRTGEKVFLECVQDMDHENMFWYRQDPGLGLRLIYFSYDVKMKEKGDIPEGYSVSREKKERFSLILESASTNQTSMYLCASREGGRAKNIQYFGAGTRLSVL.

This clone was counted a few times. This chain connects TRBV7-2 to TRBJ2-3; possible D gene TRBD2, 6 bases. In germline, CDR1 is SGHTA, CDR2 FQGNSA. Trimming removed 5 bases from V and 4 bases from J, with 13 bases in between. The CDR3 loop spans 14 amino acids. Here the CDR3 DNA reads TGTGCCAGCAGCGTCTTAGGGAGGCCAGATACGCAGTATTTT. Protein sequence: CASSVLGRPDTQYF.

This chain joins TRBV5-6 and TRBJ1-2, with TRBD1 matching 7 bases. V was clipped by 0 bases and J by 5 bases; unmatched bases: 10. The CDR3 has 16 residues. CDR1 SGHDT and CDR2 YYEEEE come from the germline V gene. In nucleotides, the CDR3 is TGTGCCAGCAGCTTGGATGGAGGGGGCGGAGGGTATGGCTACACCTTC. Translation: CASSLDGGGGGYGYTF. The full variable domain, its missing parts supplied by reference TRBV5-6 and TRBJ1-2, is DAGVTQSPTHLIKTRGQQVTLRCSPKSGHDTVSWYQQALGQGPQFIFQYYEEEERQRGNFPDRFSGHQFPNYSSELNVNALLLGDSALYLCASSLDGGGGGYGYTFGSGTRLTVV.

In this sample, this clone turned up once. The chain joins TRBV7-9 to TRBJ1-4; 9 nucleotides match TRBD1. From germline, CDR1 is SEHNR and CDR2 FQNEAQ (reference sequence). Trimming cost V 5 bases and J 3 bases; bases outside gene matches: 10. CDR3 length: 17 amino acids. The CDR3 protein is CASSHRDRAFANEKLFF. The CDR3 DNA reads TGTGCCAGCAGCCACCGGGACAGGGCGTTCGCTAATGAAAAACTGTTTTTT.

This sequence joins TRBV9 and TRBJ1-1; 9 bases map to TRBD1. The V segment lost 3 bases and the J segment 4 bases; nucleotides outside the gene matches: 7. Germline lookup yields CDR1 SGDLS and CDR2 YYNGEE. The length of the CDR3 is 15 residues. The CDR3 reads CASSGTGAGATEAFF. In DNA form, the CDR3 reads TGTGCCAGCAGCGGGACAGGGGCCGGGGCCACTGAAGCTTTCTTT.

This chain links TRBV7-3 with TRBJ2-3; 11 bases line up with TRBD2. Germline V CDR1 and CDR2: SGHTA, FQGTGA. The CDR3 runs to 18 residues. V dropped 4 bases and J dropped 0; count of bases not matched to a gene: 9. The CDR3 is CASSSGTSGTTSTDTQYF. CDR3 nucleotide sequence: TGTGCCAGCAGCTCCGGGACTAGCGGAACCACTAGCACAGATACGCAGTATTTT.

The chain combines TRBV6-6 with TRBJ2-6; D not resolved. This CDR3 is built from 13 residues. Germline V lookup: CDR1 MNHNY, CDR2 SVGAGI (reference sequence). The V gene lost 4 bases and the J gene lost 1 base, with 2 bases spanning the gap. CDR3 residues: CASSSSGANVLTF. CDR3 DNA sequence: TGTGCCAGCAGTTCTTCTGGGGCCAACGTCCTGACTTTC.

The chain joins TRBV15 to TRBJ2-5; 7 bases are a match to TRBD1. There are 16 residues in the CDR3. Per the germline V gene, CDR1 is LNHNV and CDR2 is YYDKDF (reference sequence). V lost 0 bases and J lost 1; bases outside the gene matches: 5. This CDR3 reads CATSRDPGGRQETQYF. CDR3 DNA: TGTGCCACCAGCAGAGATCCAGGGGGACGCCAAGAGACCCAGTACTTC.

J is TRBJ2-1 and V is TRBV5-8; 7 bases agree with TRBD1. The CDR3 has 15 amino acids. CDR1 and CDR2 from the germline V gene are SGHTS and YDEGEE. The V gene end was trimmed by 4 bases and the J gene end by 7 bases; junction bases not matched to a gene: 11. CDR3 nucleotides: TGTGCCAGCAGCCTGGGACAGCTCAAAAGGAATGAGCAGTTCTTC. Translated: CASSLGQLKRNEQFF.

The chain combines TRBV7-6 with TRBJ2-7; the match to TRBD2 covers 16 bases. Trimming took 5 bases from V and 5 from J; bases not matched to a gene: 9. Per germline, CDR1 SGHVS and CDR2 FNYEAQ. The CDR3 extends over 17 amino acids. The CDR3 DNA reads as TGTGCCAGCAGCCCCCATGGGACTAGCGGGGGGGCTAACGAGCAGTACTTC. This encodes CASSPHGTSGGANEQYF. Full variable domain (outside the CDR3, taken from reference TRBV7-6 and TRBJ2-7): GAGVSQSPRYKVTKRGQDVALRCDPISGHVSLYWYRQALGQGPEFLTYFNYEAQQDKSGLPNDRFSAERPEGSISTLTIQRTEQRDSAMYRCASSPHGTSGGANEQYFGPGTRLTVT.

The chain recombines TRBV19 with TRBJ1-6, with 8 bases that match TRBD1. V dropped 4 bases and J dropped 7; count of bases not matched to a gene: 6. Germline CDR1 reads LNHDA; CDR2 reads SQIVND (reference sequence). The CDR3 has 15 residues. DNA for the CDR3: TGTGCCAGTAGTAGGAGGACAGGGCGGAATTCACCCCTCCACTTT. Translated, it gives CASSRRTGRNSPLHF.